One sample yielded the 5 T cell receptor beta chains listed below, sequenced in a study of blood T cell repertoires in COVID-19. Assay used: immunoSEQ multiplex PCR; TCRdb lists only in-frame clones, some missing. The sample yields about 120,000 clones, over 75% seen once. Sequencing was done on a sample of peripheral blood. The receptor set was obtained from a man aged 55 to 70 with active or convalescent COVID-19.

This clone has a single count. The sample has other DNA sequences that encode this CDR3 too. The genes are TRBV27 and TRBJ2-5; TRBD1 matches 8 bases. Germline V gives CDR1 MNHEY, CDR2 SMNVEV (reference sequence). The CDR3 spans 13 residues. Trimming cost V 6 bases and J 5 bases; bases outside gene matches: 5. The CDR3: CASSPQGDETQYF. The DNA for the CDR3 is TGTGCCAGCAGCCCACAGGGGGATGAGACCCAGTACTTC.

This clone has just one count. The CDR3 here is CASSTTTGTEQFF. For the CDR3, the DNA is TGTGCCAGCAGCACAACGACAGGGACTGAGCAGTTCTTC. The V gene is TRBV11-3, the J gene TRBJ2-1, with TRBD1 matching over 7 bases. The ends lost 5 bases at V and 9 bases at J; junction bases unmatched: 7. CDR3 size: 13 residues. Germline loops: CDR1 SGHNT, CDR2 YENEEA.

The CDR3 spells CASSTPTGRVQTQYF. The CDR3 DNA reads as TGTGCCAGCAGCACTCCTACAGGGCGTGTTCAGACCCAGTACTTC. The V gene is TRBV11-1, the J gene TRBJ2-5; D might be TRBD1 (6 bases). The germline gives CDR1 SGHAT, CDR2 FQDESV (reference sequence). The CDR3 sequence is 15 residues long. V was shortened by 5 bases and J by 6 bases, with 19 bases between the two germline ends.

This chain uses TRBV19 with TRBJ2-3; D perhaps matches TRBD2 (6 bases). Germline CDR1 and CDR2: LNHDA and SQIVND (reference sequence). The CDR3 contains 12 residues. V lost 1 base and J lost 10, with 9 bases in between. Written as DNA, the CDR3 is TGTGCCAGTAGTATAGTGAGGGAGGCGCAGTATTTT. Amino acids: CASSIVREAQYF.

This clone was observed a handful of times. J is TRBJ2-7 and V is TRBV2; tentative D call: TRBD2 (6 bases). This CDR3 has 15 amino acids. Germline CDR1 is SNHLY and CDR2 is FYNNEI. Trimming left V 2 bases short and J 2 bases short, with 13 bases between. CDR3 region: CASSERAGPAYEQYF. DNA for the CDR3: TGTGCCAGCAGTGAAAGGGCGGGGCCCGCCTACGAGCAGTACTTC. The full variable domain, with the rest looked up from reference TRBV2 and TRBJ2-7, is EPEVTQTPSHQVTQMGQEVILRCVPISNHLYFYWYRQILGQKVEFLVSFYNNEISEKSEIFDDQFSVERPDGSNFTLKIRSTKLEDSAMYFCASSERAGPAYEQYFGPGTRLTVT.